Listed below are T cell receptor beta chains from one sample, sequenced in a study of blood T cell repertoires in COVID-19. TCRdb's copy holds only in-frame clones and misses some; the assay was immunoSEQ multiplex PCR. The sample carries more than 350,000 clones, around 89% recorded once. Specimen: PBMCs or T cells enriched from blood (not recorded which). These receptors all stem from a young man who had recovered from COVID-19. CDR3s include the opening cysteine and the closing phenylalanine or tryptophan. The D gene is left open where the match is weak. Some rows have no size entry. The others give once, few or many, or a class for an expanded clone.

cdr3_aa cdr3_nt j_call clone_size cdr3_length v_call d_call
CAGTSGTGELFF TGTGCCGGGACTAGCGGCACCGGGGAGCTGTTTTTT TRBJ2-2 NA 12 TRBV28 TRBD2
CASSLGGQGSDTQYF TGCGCCAGCAGCTTGGGGGGACAGGGGTCAGATACGCAGTATTTT TRBJ2-3 NA 15 TRBV5-1 TRBD1
CASTTGGSPGEQFF TGTGCCAGCACCACTGGGGGGAGCCCTGGTGAGCAGTTCTTC TRBJ2-1 NA 14 TRBV28 NA
CASSILTSRDEQFF TGTGCCAGTAGTATTTTAACTAGTCGGGATGAGCAGTTCTTC TRBJ2-1 NA 14 TRBV19 NA
CASSLKANTEAFF TGTGCCAGCAGTTTAAAAGCGAACACTGAAGCTTTCTTT TRBJ1-1 NA 13 TRBV27 NA
CATSMGSNNYGYTF TGCGCCACTTCAATGGGCAGCAATAACTATGGCTACACCTTC TRBJ1-2 once 14 TRBV5-1 NA
CASSIGTSGRQTQYF TGCGCCAGCAGCATCGGGACTAGCGGGAGGCAGACCCAGTACTTC TRBJ2-5 NA 15 TRBV5-1 TRBD2
CASSIGGYYTYNEQFF TGTGCCAGTAGTATCGGCGGGTACTACACCTACAATGAGCAGTTCTTC TRBJ2-1 NA 16 TRBV19 NA
CASSWGTGGPEQFF TGCGCCAGCAGCTGGGGGACAGGGGGACCTGAGCAGTTCTTC TRBJ2-1 few 14 TRBV5-1 TRBD1
CASRSGSTDTQYF TGTGCCAGTAGGAGCGGGAGCACAGATACGCAGTATTTT TRBJ2-3 NA 13 TRBV19 NA
CAIRTTGGNTEAFF TGTGCCATCAGGACGACGGGGGGAAACACTGAAGCTTTCTTT TRBJ1-1 NA 14 TRBV10-3 NA
CASSPGSAEETQYF TGTGCCAGCTCACCAGGGTCGGCGGAAGAGACCCAGTACTTC TRBJ2-5 NA 14 TRBV18 NA
CASSLQGAGEQYF TGTGCCAGCTCCCTACAGGGGGCGGGCGAGCAGTACTTC TRBJ2-7 NA 13 TRBV18 TRBD1
CAPQPGLAGGITDTQYF TGTGCCCCCCAACCAGGACTAGCGGGGGGCATCACAGATACGCAGTATTTT TRBJ2-3 NA 17 TRBV27 TRBD2
CASSHGPLTPNTEAFF TGCGCCAGCAGCCATGGGCCGTTAACACCGAACACTGAAGCTTTCTTT TRBJ1-1 NA 16 TRBV4-1 NA
CASSLAGGQGAVVQYF TGCGCCAGCAGCTTGGCCGGGGGACAGGGGGCAGTGGTGCAGTACTTC TRBJ2-7 NA 16 TRBV5-1 TRBD1
CASSSVSNSNQPQHF TGTGCCAGTAGTTCCGTCTCTAATAGCAATCAGCCCCAGCATTTT TRBJ1-5 NA 15 TRBV19 NA
CASGLGGANEKLFF TGTGCCAGCGGACTGGGAGGGGCTAATGAAAAACTGTTTTTT TRBJ1-4 NA 14 TRBV28 NA
CATSRDQTGTPYNEQFF TGTGCCACCAGCAGAGATCAGACAGGTACACCCTACAATGAGCAGTTCTTC TRBJ2-1 few 17 TRBV15 NA
CASSPSVEFAQYF TGTGCCAGCAGTCCTAGCGTAGAATTTGCCCAGTACTTC TRBJ2-5 NA 13 TRBV6-5 NA
CSVGGTDSGNTIYF TGCAGCGTTGGGGGGACAGATTCTGGAAACACCATATATTTT TRBJ1-3 NA 14 TRBV29-1 TRBD1
CASSYPLAGGTNTGELFF TGTGCCAGCAGTTATCCTTTAGCGGGAGGGACAAACACCGGGGAGCTGTTTTTT TRBJ2-2 NA 18 TRBV6-2/TRBV6-3 TRBD2
CASRRDRGTYEQYF TGTGCCAGCAGGAGGGACAGGGGCACCTACGAGCAGTACTTC TRBJ2-7 NA 14 TRBV6-5 TRBD1
CASSLAPRDTQYF TGTGCCAGCAGTTTAGCCCCGAGGGATACGCAGTATTTT TRBJ2-3 NA 13 TRBV27 NA
CASRGNGVPNSPLHF TGTGCCAGCAGGGGAAACGGGGTCCCCAATTCACCCCTCCACTTT TRBJ1-6 once 15 TRBV28 NA
CASSLYPGQGAYEQYF TGTGCCAGCAGTTTATATCCGGGACAGGGTGCCTACGAGCAGTACTTC TRBJ2-7 NA 16 TRBV28 TRBD1
CASSPRGGGSYNEQFF TGTGCCAGCAGCCCTAGAGGGGGGGGCTCCTACAATGAGCAGTTCTTC TRBJ2-1 NA 16 TRBV3-1/TRBV3-2 NA
CASSPSGGIGYEQYF TGTGCCAGCAGCCCGAGCGGGGGGATCGGGTACGAGCAGTACTTC TRBJ2-7 NA 15 TRBV6-5 TRBD2
CASSQRNDRAVTGNTIYF TGCGCCAGCAGCCAACGTAATGACAGGGCAGTCACTGGAAACACCATATATTTT TRBJ1-3 NA 18 TRBV4-3 TRBD1
CASNFGQGQDEQFF TGTGCCAGCAACTTCGGACAGGGGCAGGATGAGCAGTTCTTC TRBJ2-1 NA 14 TRBV7-9 TRBD1
CASSRGTVAFGYTF TGTGCCAGCAGCCGTGGGACAGTCGCTTTTGGCTACACCTTC TRBJ1-2 NA 14 TRBV7-9 TRBD1
CASSPGQAGEQYF TGTGCCAGCAGCCCCGGACAGGCGGGCGAGCAGTACTTC TRBJ2-7 NA 13 TRBV7-2 TRBD1
CASSVRDFTEAFF TGTGCCAGCAGTGTGAGGGATTTCACTGAAGCTTTCTTT TRBJ1-1 NA 13 TRBV2 NA
CASSEGAYSPLHF TGTGCCAGCAGTGAGGGGGCTTATTCACCCCTCCACTTT TRBJ1-6 NA 13 TRBV28 TRBD1
CASSKGVHDEQYF TGTGCCAGCAGCAAGGGGGTGCATGACGAGCAGTACTTC TRBJ2-7 NA 13 TRBV9 NA